This T cell receptor beta chain was profiled in a study of blood T cell repertoires in COVID-19 (dated by TCRdb to about 2020). About the full investigation: Samples covering the acute and convalescent phases of COVID-19 were provided by collaborators in the United States, Italy and Spain. The material from the prospective study consisted of cDNA or gDNA derived from T cells, B-cell-depleted T cells, or PBMCs. Deeply sampled blood TCRbeta repertoires from subjects exposed to, actively infected with, or recovered from COVID-19 were included in the dataset. A freely available public database, intended as a resource for researchers studying the immune response to SARS-CoV-2, is where the repertoires were released. Samples were obtained from the ongoing ImmuneRACE study (first 160 participants) and from 1,000 to 1,500 subjects provided by 6 global collaborators. The sample metadata nearly always contained a de-identified subject ID, COVID-19 status, age in years and sex. Where available, HLA class I and class II types were taken from metadata supplied by the sample provider and were not determined by assay-based typing. The paper's findings and limits, for the study overall: The amount of clinical and demographic metadata varied by source and participant and was provided uncurated.

Worth noting for this clone: Its recognized antigen is unknown. Within one base of it there is no much larger clone, and no base qualities were kept.

The germline V gene sets CDR1 to SGHVS and CDR2 to FNYEAQ. Measured from the cysteine to the phenylalanine, the CDR3 is 17 residues long. Solely the CDR3 DNA is kept, with 51 bases framed from the first base. Germline trimming amounts to 3 bases on V and 1 base on J, with 4 as the count of junction bases outside the gene matches. TCRbeta CDR3 regions were amplified from genomic DNA using the immunoSEQ Assay, a bias-controlled multiplex PCR. The paper's processing steps were these. Within the assay, amplification of reference gene primers was used to estimate how many nucleated cells each sample contained. Sequence reads were collapsed and filtered to measure the absolute abundance of every unique TCRbeta CDR3 rearrangement. For each sample, productive Simpson clonality was calculated as the square root of Simpson's diversity index over productive rearrangements. TCRdb retrieved this table from immuneACCESS and kept in-frame rearrangements only. Not all clones are present; in checked studies, unresolved V genes account for under half, and no reason is known for the remainder. D and trimming were read from the DNA, whereas the V and J calls and clone size are those reported in that table. The sample table holds approximately 64,000 clones, of which approximately 90% were seen once. Clones ranked in the top ten supply 9.5% to 13% of the sample.

In the prospective study, participants were about 18 to 100 years old, resided in approximately 22 geographic areas of the United States, and were enrolled through a virtual design. In the prospective study, participants were assigned to cohorts based on the clinical history participants reported in a screening survey and a study questionnaire. For ImmuneRACE Cohort 3, a participant was defined as recovered based on two consecutive negative NP/OP PCR tests, clearance by a healthcare professional, or resolution of symptoms. In the prospective study, mobile phlebotomists collected whole blood, serum and a nasopharyngeal or oropharyngeal swab from each participant. Prospective study participants could optionally give additional blood draws and questionnaires over an approximately two-month period. Blood samples from the prospective study were shipped frozen or at room temperature prior to DNA extraction.

In this chain, TRBV7-6 is recombined with TRBJ2-1, with TRBD2 identical over 12 junction bases. The clonotype was recovered from a woman aged 40 to 50 who had recovered from COVID-19. Sequences were obtained from PBMCs or T cells enriched from blood (not recorded which). The nucleotide sequence reads TGTGCCAGCAGCTTGCAACTAGCGGGGGGATCCTACAATGAGCAGTTCTTC. Its protein is CASSLQLAGGSYNEQFF.